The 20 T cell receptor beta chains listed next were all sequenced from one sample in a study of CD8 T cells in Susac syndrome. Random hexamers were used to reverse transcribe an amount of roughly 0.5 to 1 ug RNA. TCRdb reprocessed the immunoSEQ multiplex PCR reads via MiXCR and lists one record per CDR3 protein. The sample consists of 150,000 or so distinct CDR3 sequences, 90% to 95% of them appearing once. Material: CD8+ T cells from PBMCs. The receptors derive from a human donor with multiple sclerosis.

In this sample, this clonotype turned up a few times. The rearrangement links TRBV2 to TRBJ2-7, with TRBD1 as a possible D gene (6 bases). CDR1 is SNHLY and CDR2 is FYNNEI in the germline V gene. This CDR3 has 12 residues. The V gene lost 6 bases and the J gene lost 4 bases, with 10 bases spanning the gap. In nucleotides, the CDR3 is TGTGCCAGCAGGGGCGACAGGTACGAGCAGTACTTC. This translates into CASRGDRYEQYF.

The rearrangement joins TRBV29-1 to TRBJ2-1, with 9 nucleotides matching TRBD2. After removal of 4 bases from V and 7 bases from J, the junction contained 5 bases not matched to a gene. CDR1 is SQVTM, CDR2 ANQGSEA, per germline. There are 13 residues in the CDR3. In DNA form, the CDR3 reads TGCAGCGTTGGGCTAGCGGGGTTAAATGAGCAGTTCTTC. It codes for CSVGLAGLNEQFF.

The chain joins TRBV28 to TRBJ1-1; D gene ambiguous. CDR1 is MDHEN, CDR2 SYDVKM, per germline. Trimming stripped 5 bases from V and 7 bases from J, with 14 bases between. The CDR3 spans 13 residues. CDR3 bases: TGTGCCAGCAGTATAACACAACAGCGTGAAGCTTTCTTT. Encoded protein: CASSITQQREAFF.

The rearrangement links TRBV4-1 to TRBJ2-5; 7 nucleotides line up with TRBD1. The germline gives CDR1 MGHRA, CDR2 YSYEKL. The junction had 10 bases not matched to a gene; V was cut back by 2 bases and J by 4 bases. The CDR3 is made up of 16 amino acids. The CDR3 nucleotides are TGCGCCAGCAGCCAATTTCCGGAGACAGGGCCAGAGACCCAGTACTTC. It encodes CASSQFPETGPETQYF.

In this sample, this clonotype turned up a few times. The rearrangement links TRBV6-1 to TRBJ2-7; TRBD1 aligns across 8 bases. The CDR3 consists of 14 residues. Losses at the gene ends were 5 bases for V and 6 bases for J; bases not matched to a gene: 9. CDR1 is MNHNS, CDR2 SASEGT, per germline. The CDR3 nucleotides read TGTGCCAGCAGTCGCCCCAGGGGGCTGGGCGAGCAGTACTTC. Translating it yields CASSRPRGLGEQYF.

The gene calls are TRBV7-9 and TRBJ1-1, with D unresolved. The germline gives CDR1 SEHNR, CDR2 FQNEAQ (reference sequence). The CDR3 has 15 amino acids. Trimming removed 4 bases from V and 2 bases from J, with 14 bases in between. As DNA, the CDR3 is TGTGCCAGCAGCTCCCCCGACTCGGGAAACACTGAAGCTTTCTTT. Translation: CASSSPDSGNTEAFF.

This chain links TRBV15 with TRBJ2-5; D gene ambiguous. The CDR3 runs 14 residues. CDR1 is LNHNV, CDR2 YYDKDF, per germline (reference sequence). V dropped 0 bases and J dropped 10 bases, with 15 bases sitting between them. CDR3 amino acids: CATSRDVQTVSQYF. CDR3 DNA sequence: TGTGCCACCAGCAGAGATGTACAGACTGTGAGCCAGTACTTC.

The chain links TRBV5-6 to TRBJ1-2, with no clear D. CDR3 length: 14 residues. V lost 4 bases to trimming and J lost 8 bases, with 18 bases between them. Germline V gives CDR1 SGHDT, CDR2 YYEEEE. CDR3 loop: CASSPAGVYYGYTF. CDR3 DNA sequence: TGTGCCAGCAGCCCCGCCGGGGTGTATTACGGCTACACCTTC.

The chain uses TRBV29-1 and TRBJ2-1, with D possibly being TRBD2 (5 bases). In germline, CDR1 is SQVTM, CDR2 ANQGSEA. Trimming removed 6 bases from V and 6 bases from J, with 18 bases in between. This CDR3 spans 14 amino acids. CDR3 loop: CSVAGGSLANEQFF. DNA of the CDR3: TGCAGCGTAGCAGGCGGTTCCCTAGCCAATGAGCAGTTCTTC.

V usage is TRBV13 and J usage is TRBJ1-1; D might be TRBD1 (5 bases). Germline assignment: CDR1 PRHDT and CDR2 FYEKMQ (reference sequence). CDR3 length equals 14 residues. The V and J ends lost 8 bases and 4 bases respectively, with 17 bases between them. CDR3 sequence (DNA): TGTGCCAGCCGCTCGGGGCAGGACCGCACTGAAGCTTTCTTT. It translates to CASRSGQDRTEAFF.

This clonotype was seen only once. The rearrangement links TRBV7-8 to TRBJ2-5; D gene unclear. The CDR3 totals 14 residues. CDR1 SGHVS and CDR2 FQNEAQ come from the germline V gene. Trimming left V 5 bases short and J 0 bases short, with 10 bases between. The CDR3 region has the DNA TGTGCCAGCAGCCTCCGGGTCTACCAAGAGACCCAGTACTTC. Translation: CASSLRVYQETQYF.

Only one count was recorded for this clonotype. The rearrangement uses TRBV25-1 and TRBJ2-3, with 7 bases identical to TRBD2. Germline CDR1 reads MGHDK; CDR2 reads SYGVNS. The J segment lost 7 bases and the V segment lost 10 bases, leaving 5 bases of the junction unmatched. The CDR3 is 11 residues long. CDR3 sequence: CATATSHTQYF. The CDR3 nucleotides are TGTGCCACCGCGACTAGCCATACGCAGTATTTT.

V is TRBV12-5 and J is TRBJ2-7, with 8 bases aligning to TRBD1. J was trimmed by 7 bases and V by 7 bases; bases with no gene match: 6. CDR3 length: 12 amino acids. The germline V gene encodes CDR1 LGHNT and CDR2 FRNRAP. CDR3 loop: CASVRTGREQYF. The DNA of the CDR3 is TGTGCTAGTGTCAGGACAGGGAGAGAGCAGTACTTC.

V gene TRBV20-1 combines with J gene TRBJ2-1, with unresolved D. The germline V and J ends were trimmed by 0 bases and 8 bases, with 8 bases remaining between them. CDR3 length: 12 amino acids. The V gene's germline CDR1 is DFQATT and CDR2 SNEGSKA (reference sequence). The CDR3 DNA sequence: TGCAGTGCTAGAGATCCCGCAGATGAGCAGTTCTTC. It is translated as CSARDPADEQFF.

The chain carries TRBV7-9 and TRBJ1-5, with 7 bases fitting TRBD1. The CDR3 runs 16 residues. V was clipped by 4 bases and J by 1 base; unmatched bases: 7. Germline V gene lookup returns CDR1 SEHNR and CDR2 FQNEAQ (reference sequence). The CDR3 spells CASSSSNRGSNQPQHF. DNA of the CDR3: TGTGCCAGCAGCTCTTCAAACAGGGGAAGCAATCAGCCCCAGCATTTT.

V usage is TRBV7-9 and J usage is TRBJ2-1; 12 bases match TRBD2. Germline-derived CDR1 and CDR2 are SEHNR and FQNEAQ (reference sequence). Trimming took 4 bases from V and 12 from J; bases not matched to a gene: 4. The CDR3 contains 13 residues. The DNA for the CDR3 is TGTGCCAGCAGCTCCCGGACTAGCGGGATGCAGTTCTTC. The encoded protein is CASSSRTSGMQFF.

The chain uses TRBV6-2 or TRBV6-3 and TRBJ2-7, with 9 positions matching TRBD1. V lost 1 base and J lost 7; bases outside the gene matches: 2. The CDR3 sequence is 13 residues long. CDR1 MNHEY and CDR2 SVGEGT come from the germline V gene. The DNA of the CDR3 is TGTGCCAGCAGTTACTTCGGACAGGGGGAGCAGTACTTC. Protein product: CASSYFGQGEQYF.

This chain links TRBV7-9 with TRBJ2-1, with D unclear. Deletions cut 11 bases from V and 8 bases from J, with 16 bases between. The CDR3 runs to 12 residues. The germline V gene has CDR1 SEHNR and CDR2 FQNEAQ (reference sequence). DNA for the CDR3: TGTGCCCAGCAGCCAGAGAGAGATGAGCAGTTCTTC. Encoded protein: CAQQPERDEQFF.

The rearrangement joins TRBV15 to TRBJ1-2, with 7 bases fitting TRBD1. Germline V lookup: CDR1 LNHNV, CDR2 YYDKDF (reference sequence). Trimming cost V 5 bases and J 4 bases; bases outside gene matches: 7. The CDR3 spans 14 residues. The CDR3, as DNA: TGTGCCACCAGCCCGACAGGGCGATCCTATGGCTACACCTTC. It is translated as CATSPTGRSYGYTF.

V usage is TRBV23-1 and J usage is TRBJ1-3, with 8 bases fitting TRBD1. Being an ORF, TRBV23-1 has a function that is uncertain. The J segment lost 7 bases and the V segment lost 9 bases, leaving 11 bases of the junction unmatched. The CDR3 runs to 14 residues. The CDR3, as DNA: TGCGCCAGTCCCGGGGGCAGGGGGCGGAACACCATATATTTT. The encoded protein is CASPGGRGRNTIYF.